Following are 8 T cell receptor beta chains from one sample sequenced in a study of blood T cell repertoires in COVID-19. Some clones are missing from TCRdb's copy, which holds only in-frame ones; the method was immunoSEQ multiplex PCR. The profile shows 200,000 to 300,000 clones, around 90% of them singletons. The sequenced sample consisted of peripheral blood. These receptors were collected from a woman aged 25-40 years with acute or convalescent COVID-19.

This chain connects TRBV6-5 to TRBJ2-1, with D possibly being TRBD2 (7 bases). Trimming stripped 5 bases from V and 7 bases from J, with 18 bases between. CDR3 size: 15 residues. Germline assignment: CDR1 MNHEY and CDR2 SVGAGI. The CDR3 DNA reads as TGTGCCAGCAGTAACCTAGGGGGAGGGTGGAATGAGCAGTTCTTC. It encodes CASSNLGGGWNEQFF.

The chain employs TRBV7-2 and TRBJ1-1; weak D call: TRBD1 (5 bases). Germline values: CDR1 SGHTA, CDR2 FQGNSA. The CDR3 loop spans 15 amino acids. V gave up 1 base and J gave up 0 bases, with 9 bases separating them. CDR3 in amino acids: CASSLGTRVNTEAFF. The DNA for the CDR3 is TGTGCCAGCAGCTTAGGGACCAGGGTGAACACTGAAGCTTTCTTT.

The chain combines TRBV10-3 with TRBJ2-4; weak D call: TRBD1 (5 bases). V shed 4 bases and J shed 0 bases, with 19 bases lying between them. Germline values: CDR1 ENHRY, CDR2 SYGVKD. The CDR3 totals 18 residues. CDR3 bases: TGTGCCATCAGTGGTTGGGGCAGAAGGACGCTAGCCAAAAACATTCAGTACTTC. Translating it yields CAISGWGRRTLAKNIQYF.

The CDR3, as DNA: TGTGCCAGCAGCCCAACCGGACAGTACAATGAGCAGTTCTTC. Protein: CASSPTGQYNEQFF. The chain employs TRBV5-6 and TRBJ2-1; TRBD1 might be the D (6 bases). V lost 4 bases and J 4 bases, leaving 12 bases between the germline ends. The CDR3 has 14 residues. Germline CDR1 SGHDT, CDR2 YYEEEE.

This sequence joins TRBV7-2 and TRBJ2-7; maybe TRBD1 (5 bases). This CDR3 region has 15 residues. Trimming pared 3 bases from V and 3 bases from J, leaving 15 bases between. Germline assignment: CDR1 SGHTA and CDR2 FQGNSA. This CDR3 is CASSFQGSLVYEQYF. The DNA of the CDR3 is TGTGCCAGCAGCTTCCAGGGATCTTTGGTCTACGAGCAGTACTTC.

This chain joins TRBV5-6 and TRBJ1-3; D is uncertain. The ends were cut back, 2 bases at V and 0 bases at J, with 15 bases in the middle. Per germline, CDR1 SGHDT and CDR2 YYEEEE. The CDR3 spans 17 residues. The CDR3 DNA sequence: TGTGCCAGCAGCTTTCGTACAGTCGTCTACTCTGGAAACACCATATATTTT. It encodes CASSFRTVVYSGNTIYF.

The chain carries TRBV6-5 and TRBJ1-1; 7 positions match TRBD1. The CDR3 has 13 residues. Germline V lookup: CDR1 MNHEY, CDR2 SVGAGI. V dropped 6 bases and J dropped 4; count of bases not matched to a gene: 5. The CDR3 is CASRDRAFTEAFF. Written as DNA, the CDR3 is TGTGCCAGCAGAGACAGGGCGTTCACTGAAGCTTTCTTT.

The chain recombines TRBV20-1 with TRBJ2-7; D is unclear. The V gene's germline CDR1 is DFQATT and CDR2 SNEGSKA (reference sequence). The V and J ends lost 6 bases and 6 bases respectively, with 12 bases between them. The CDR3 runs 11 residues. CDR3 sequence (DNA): TGCAGTGCACAGAGTGGGTTCGAGCAGTACTTC. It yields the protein CSAQSGFEQYF.